This TCR beta chain was identified during a study of cytomegalovirus exposure and HLA in healthy donors. This table comes from immunoSEQ multiplex PCR, and its TCRdb copy is limited to in-frame clones, with some not included. The profile shows around 45,000 clones, roughly 92% of them singletons. Germline CDR1 and CDR2: MDHEN and SYDVKM. This CDR3 is built from 13 residues. The V gene lost 8 bases and the J gene lost 10 bases, with 18 bases spanning the gap. Input material: PBMCs. This chain connects TRBV28 to TRBJ2-1, with D perhaps matching TRBD2 (6 bases). The TCR originated in a man aged 18 to 30 in good health and CMV-seronegative. CDR3 protein: CASRGFGRTEQFF. The CDR3 region has the DNA TGTGCCAGCCGGGGGTTTGGAAGGACGGAGCAGTTCTTC.